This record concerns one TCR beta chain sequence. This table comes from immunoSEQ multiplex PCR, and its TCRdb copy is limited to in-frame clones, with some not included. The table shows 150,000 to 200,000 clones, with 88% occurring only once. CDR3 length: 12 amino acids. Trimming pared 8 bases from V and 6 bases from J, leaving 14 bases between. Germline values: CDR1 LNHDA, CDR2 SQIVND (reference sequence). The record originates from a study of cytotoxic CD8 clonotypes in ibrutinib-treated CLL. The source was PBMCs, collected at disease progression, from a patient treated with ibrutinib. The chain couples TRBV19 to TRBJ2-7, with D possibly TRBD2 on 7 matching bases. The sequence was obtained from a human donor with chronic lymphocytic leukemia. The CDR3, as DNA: TGTGCCAGTCGCACGGGGGGCGGCGAGCAGTACTTC. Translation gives CASRTGGGEQYF.